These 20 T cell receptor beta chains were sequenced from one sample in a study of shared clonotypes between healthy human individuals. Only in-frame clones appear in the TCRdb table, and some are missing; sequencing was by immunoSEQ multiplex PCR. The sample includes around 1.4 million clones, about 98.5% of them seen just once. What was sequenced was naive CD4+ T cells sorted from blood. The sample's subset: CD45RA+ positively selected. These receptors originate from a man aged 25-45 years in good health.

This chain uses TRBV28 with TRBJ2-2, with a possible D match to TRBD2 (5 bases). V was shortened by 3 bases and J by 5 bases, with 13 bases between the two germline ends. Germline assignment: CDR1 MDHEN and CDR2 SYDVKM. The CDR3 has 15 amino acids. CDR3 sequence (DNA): TGTGCCAGCAGTTTTGTGGGAGAAAGGACCGGGGAGCTGTTTTTT. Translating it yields CASSFVGERTGELFF.

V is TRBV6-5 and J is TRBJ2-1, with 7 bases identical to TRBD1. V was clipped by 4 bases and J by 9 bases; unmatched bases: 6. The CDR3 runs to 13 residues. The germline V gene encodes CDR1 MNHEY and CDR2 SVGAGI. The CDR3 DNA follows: TGTGCCAGCAGTTTACGACAGGGCGGTGAGCAGTTCTTC. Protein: CASSLRQGGEQFF.

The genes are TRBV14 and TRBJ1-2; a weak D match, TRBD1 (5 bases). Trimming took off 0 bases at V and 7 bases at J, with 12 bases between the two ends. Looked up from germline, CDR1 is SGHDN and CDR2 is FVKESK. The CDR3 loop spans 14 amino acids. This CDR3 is CASSQDPWGGGYTF. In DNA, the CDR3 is TGTGCCAGCAGCCAAGATCCGTGGGGGGGTGGCTACACCTTC.

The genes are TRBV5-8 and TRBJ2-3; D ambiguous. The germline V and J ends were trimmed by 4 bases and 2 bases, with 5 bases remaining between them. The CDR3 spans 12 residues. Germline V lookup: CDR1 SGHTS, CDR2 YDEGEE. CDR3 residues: CASSLPTDTQYF. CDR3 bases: TGTGCCAGCAGCCTACCCACAGATACGCAGTATTTT.

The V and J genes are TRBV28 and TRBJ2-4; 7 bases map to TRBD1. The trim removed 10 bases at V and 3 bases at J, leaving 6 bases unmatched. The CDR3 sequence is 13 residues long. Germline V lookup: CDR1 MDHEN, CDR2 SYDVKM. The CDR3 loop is CATYGTDKNIQYF. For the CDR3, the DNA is TGTGCCACCTACGGGACAGACAAAAACATTCAGTACTTC.

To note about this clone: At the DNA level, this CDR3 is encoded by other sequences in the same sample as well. CDR3 sequence reads: CASSRDRGSNQPQHF. The CDR3 DNA is TGTGCCAGCAGCCGGGACAGGGGAAGCAATCAGCCCCAGCATTTT. The V call is TRBV11-2, the J call TRBJ1-5; 10 nucleotides agree with TRBD1. Germline trimming cut 5 bases from V and 1 base from J; bases unmatched to any gene: 2. The CDR3 extends over 15 amino acids. In germline, CDR1 is SGHAT, CDR2 FQNNGV.

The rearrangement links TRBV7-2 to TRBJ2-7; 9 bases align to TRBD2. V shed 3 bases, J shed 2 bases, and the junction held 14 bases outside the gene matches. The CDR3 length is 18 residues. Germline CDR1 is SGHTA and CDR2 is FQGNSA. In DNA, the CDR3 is TGTGCCAGCAGCTTCCGCCCGCTGACTAGCGGAGCTCCCTACGAGCAGTACTTC. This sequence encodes CASSFRPLTSGAPYEQYF.

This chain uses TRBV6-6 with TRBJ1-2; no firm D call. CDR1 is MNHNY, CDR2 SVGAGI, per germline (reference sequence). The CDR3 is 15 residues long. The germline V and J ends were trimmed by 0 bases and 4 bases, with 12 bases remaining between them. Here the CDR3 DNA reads TGTGCCAGCAGTTACTCGATTCCCGCTGGCTATGGCTACACCTTC. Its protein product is CASSYSIPAGYGYTF.

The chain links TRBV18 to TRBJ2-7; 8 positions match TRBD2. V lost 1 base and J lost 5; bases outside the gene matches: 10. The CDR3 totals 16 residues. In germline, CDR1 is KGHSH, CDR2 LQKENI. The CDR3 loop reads CASSPLGSGNVNEQYF. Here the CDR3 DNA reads TGTGCCAGCTCACCACTGGGTAGCGGGAATGTCAACGAGCAGTACTTC.

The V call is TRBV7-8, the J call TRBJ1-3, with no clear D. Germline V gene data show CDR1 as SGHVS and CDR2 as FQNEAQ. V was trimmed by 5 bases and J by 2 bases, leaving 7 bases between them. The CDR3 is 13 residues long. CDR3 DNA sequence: TGTGCCAGCAGCCTCCGGACTGGAAACACCATATATTTT. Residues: CASSLRTGNTIYF.

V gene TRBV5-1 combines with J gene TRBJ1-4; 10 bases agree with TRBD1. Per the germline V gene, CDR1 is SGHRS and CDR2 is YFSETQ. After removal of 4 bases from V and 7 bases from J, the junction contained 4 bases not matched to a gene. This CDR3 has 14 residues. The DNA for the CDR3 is TGCGCCAGCAGCCCCGGGACAGGGGCTGAAAAACTGTTTTTT. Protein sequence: CASSPGTGAEKLFF.

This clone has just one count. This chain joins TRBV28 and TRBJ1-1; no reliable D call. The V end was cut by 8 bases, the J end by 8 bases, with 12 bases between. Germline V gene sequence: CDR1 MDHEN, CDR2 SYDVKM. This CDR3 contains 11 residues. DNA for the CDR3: TGTGCCAGCTCCCCGACCGCAGAAGCTTTCTTT. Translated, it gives CASSPTAEAFF.

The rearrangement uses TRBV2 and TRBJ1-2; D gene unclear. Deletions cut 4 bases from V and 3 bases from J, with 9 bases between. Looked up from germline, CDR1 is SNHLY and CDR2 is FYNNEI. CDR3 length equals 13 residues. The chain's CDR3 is CASSALPDYGYTF. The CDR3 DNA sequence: TGTGCCAGCAGTGCCCTCCCAGACTATGGCTACACCTTC.

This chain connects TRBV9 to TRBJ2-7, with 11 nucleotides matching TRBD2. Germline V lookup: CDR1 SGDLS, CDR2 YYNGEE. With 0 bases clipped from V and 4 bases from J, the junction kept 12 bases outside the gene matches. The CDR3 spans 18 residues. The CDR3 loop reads CASSVALRAGTSGYEQYF. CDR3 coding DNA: TGTGCCAGCAGCGTAGCGCTAAGAGCCGGGACTAGCGGTTACGAGCAGTACTTC.

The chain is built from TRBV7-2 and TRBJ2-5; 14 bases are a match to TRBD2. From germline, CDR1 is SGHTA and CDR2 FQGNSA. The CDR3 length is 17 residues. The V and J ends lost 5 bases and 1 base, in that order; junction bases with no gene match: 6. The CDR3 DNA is TGTGCCAGCAGCCAAGGACTAGCGGGAGGTTCCCAAGAGACCCAGTACTTC. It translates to CASSQGLAGGSQETQYF.

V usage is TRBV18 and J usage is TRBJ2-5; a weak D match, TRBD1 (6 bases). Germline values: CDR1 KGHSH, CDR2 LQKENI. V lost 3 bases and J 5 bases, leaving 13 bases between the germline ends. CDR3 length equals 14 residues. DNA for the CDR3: TGTGCCAGCTCACCGGCAGGGGTGGTGGAGACCCAGTACTTC. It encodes CASSPAGVVETQYF.

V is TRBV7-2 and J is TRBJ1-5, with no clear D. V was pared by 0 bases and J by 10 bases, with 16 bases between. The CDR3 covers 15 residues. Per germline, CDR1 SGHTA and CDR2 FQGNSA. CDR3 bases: TGTGCCAGCAGCTTAGCGCAAGGCGTACCTGGTCCCCAGCATTTT. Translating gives CASSLAQGVPGPQHF.

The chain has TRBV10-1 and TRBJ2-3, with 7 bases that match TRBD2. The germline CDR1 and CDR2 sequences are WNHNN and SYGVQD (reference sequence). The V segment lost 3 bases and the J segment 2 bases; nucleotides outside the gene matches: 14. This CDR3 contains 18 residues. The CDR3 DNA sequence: TGCGCCAGCAGTGAAGCCATCTCATCGCGGGGGATCACAGATACGCAGTATTTT. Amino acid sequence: CASSEAISSRGITDTQYF.

The CDR3, as DNA: TGCGCCAGCATTCCGACCCCAGGGACAGGGAAAGAAGCTTTCTTT. It is translated as CASIPTPGTGKEAFF. V and J are TRBV5-1 and TRBJ1-1; 9 bases align to TRBD1. V dropped 6 bases and J dropped 8; count of bases not matched to a gene: 14. The CDR3 has 15 residues. Germline values: CDR1 SGHRS, CDR2 YFSETQ.

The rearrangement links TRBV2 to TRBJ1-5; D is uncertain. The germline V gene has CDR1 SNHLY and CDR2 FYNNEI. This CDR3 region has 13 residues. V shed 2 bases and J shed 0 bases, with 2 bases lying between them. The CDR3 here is CASSESSNQPQHF. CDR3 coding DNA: TGTGCCAGCAGTGAAAGTAGCAATCAGCCCCAGCATTTT.